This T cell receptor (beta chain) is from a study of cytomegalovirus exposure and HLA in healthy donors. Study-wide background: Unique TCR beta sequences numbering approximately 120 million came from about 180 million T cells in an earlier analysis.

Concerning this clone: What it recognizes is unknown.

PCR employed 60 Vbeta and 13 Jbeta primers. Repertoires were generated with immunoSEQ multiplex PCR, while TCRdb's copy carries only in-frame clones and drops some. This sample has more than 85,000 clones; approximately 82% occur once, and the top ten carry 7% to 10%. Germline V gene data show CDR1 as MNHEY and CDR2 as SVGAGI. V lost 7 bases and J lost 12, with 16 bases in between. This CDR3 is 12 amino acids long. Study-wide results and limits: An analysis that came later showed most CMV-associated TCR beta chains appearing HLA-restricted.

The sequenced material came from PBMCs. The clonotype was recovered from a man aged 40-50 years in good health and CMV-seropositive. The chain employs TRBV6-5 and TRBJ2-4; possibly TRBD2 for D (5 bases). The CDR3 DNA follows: TGTGCCAGCACCAACCCGGGGAGCAGTCAGTACTTC. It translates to CASTNPGSSQYF.